Reported below is one T cell receptor (beta chain). This specimen comes from a study of blood T cell repertoires in COVID-19. V was pared by 5 bases and J by 10 bases, with 17 bases between. The CDR3 extends over 14 amino acids. CDR1 SEHNR and CDR2 FQNEAQ come from the germline V gene (reference sequence). Sequencing was performed with immunoSEQ multiplex PCR; in TCRdb, only in-frame clones are kept and a portion is missing. The sample records about 490,000 clones, 70% to 90% being singletons. The V gene is TRBV7-9, the J gene TRBJ1-4, with unresolved D. The specimen was peripheral blood. The sequence was obtained from a human donor in a cohort sampled during active COVID-19. CDR3 bases: TGTGCCAGCAGCGCCGCGGCTGCTGTGGGAAAACTGTTTTTT. Amino acid sequence: CASSAAAAVGKLFF.